What follows are 4 T cell receptor beta chains derived from one specimen sequenced in a study of cytomegalovirus exposure and HLA in healthy donors. Use of 60 Vbeta and 13 Jbeta primers characterized the PCR. Assay: immunoSEQ multiplex PCR; the TCRdb copy retains only in-frame clones and omits some. The table includes over 50,000 clones, 70% to 80% detected once. Sequenced sample: PBMCs. The receptors derive from a man in his forties or fifties in good health and CMV-seropositive.

To note about this clone: A junction end diverges from the germline sequence, so it may reflect a read error. Additional DNA sequences in this sample encode the identical CDR3. CDR3 region: CASSFGGNTEAFF. The DNA for the CDR3 is TGTGCCAGCAGCTTCGGGGGGAACACCGAAGCTTTCTTT. This chain joins TRBV5-4 and TRBJ1-1; tentative D call: TRBD1 (5 bases). The CDR3 is made up of 13 amino acids. Germline assignment: CDR1 SGHNT and CDR2 YYREEE (reference sequence).

Turning to this clone: This clone may be a read error of a much larger clone one base away. This CDR3 is CSISQDMILLIYNEQFF. CDR3 coding DNA: TGCTCCATCAGCCAAGATATGATCCTACTCATCTACAATGAGCAGTTCTTC. The V and J genes are TRBV4-3 and TRBJ2-1, with unresolved D. Germline V CDR1 and CDR2: LGHNA, YSLEER. The CDR3 has 17 residues.

The chain combines TRBV11-2 with TRBJ2-7; D ambiguous. The CDR3 totals 13 residues. CDR1 and CDR2 (germline): SGHAT, FQNNGV. The germline V and J ends were trimmed by 3 bases and 1 base, with 7 bases remaining between them. The CDR3 nucleotides are TGTGCCAGCAGCTTGGGCCAGTCCTACGAGCAGTACTTC. Translation: CASSLGQSYEQYF. The complete variable domain, with remaining parts taken from reference TRBV11-2 and TRBJ2-7, reads EAGVAQSPRYKIIEKRQSVAFWCNPISGHATLYWYQQILGQGPKLLIQFQNNGVVDDSQLPKDRFSAERLKGVDSTLKIQPAKLEDSAVYLCASSLGQSYEQYFGPGTRLTVT.

A few counts support this clone. The V gene is TRBV7-9, the J gene TRBJ2-2; 7 bases match TRBD1. J gave up 6 bases and V 4 bases, and 2 bases lay outside the gene matches. The CDR3 runs 13 residues. Germline V gene lookup returns CDR1 SEHNR and CDR2 FQNEAQ (reference sequence). CDR3 sequence (DNA): TGTGCCAGCAGCTGGACAGGCCCCGGGGAGCTGTTTTTT. Translating it yields CASSWTGPGELFF.